These T cell receptor beta chains were read from a single sample in a study of shared clonotypes between healthy human individuals. TCRdb's copy holds only in-frame clones and misses some; the assay was immunoSEQ multiplex PCR. The table shows around 200,000 clones, with about 68% occurring only once. The specimen was memory CD4+ T cells sorted from blood. These receptors were obtained from a man younger than 40 in good health. CDR3s include the opening cysteine and the closing phenylalanine or tryptophan. Part of the rows lack a size; the others show once, few, many or a class for expanded clones.

abundance: NA
j_gene: TRBJ2-7
v_gene: TRBV11-3
CDR3aa: CASSLEAGVMYEQYF

abundance: NA
j_gene: TRBJ1-2
v_gene: TRBV29-1
CDR3aa: CSVREGRYGYTF

abundance: NA
j_gene: TRBJ2-7
v_gene: TRBV18
CDR3aa: CASSPMGVGGYEQYF

abundance: NA
j_gene: TRBJ2-7
v_gene: TRBV30
CDR3aa: CAWSGTSGTYEQYF

abundance: few
j_gene: TRBJ2-7
v_gene: TRBV2
CDR3aa: CASSEAHPLSEQYF

abundance: few
j_gene: TRBJ2-3
v_gene: TRBV15
CDR3aa: CATSRDSRAGGHTDTQYF

abundance: NA
j_gene: TRBJ2-1
v_gene: TRBV4-3
CDR3aa: CASSQERASEQFF

abundance: few
j_gene: TRBJ2-5
v_gene: TRBV5-1
CDR3aa: CASSSGTSGRGETQYF

abundance: NA
j_gene: TRBJ2-2
v_gene: TRBV29-1
CDR3aa: CSVNLGGARITGELFF

abundance: NA
j_gene: TRBJ1-1
v_gene: TRBV18
CDR3aa: CASSPIRGGTEAFF

abundance: few
j_gene: TRBJ2-1
v_gene: TRBV6-1
CDR3aa: CASSEPGQGAWNEQFF

abundance: NA
j_gene: TRBJ2-7
v_gene: TRBV5-1
CDR3aa: CASRSGTNTYEQYF

abundance: NA
j_gene: TRBJ1-1
v_gene: TRBV9
CDR3aa: CASSVAGPFLGGIIMNTEAFF

abundance: NA
j_gene: TRBJ2-1
v_gene: TRBV7-9
CDR3aa: CASSYRDRLTNEQFF

abundance: NA
j_gene: TRBJ2-2
v_gene: TRBV5-4
CDR3aa: CASSLLAWRLSNTGELFF

abundance: NA
j_gene: TRBJ1-4
v_gene: TRBV29-1
CDR3aa: CSIAWNEKLFF

abundance: NA
j_gene: TRBJ2-5
v_gene: TRBV7-8
CDR3aa: CASSPSPGSGRARETQYF

abundance: NA
j_gene: TRBJ2-3
v_gene: TRBV28
CDR3aa: CASSFTTTGSTDTQYF

abundance: once
j_gene: TRBJ2-5
v_gene: TRBV5-1
CDR3aa: CASTIKGPQETQYF

abundance: NA
j_gene: TRBJ1-5
v_gene: TRBV19
CDR3aa: CASSIQGGNQPQHF

abundance: NA
j_gene: TRBJ2-7
v_gene: TRBV5-4
CDR3aa: CASSRGGIAYEQYF

abundance: NA
j_gene: TRBJ2-2
v_gene: TRBV14
CDR3aa: CASSTARAGEFVVGELFF

abundance: NA
j_gene: TRBJ1-1
v_gene: TRBV7-2
CDR3aa: CASSLVQGGTEAFF

abundance: NA
j_gene: TRBJ2-7
v_gene: TRBV6-1
CDR3aa: CASSAKGGGLGQYF

abundance: few
j_gene: TRBJ1-5
v_gene: TRBV7-9
CDR3aa: CASSPQGKQPQHF

abundance: NA
j_gene: TRBJ1-1
v_gene: TRBV30
CDR3aa: CAWSRGLNTEAFF

abundance: NA
j_gene: TRBJ2-3
v_gene: TRBV11-3
CDR3aa: CASSSSGDPGDTQYF

abundance: NA
j_gene: TRBJ2-3
v_gene: TRBV7-9
CDR3aa: CASSPGQLTDTQYF

abundance: NA
j_gene: TRBJ2-5
v_gene: TRBV2
CDR3aa: CASRLEREGKEGYF

abundance: once
j_gene: TRBJ2-1
v_gene: TRBV11-3
CDR3aa: CASSEDRDLSNEQFF

abundance: NA
j_gene: TRBJ1-1
v_gene: TRBV28
CDR3aa: CASSLWGGEAFF

abundance: NA
j_gene: TRBJ1-1
v_gene: TRBV6-1
CDR3aa: CASSESYTEAFF

abundance: NA
j_gene: TRBJ2-1
v_gene: TRBV28
CDR3aa: CASSSRTGVGNEQFF

abundance: NA
j_gene: TRBJ2-5
v_gene: TRBV5-6
CDR3aa: CASSLAKRTQYF

abundance: NA
j_gene: TRBJ2-2
v_gene: TRBV18
CDR3aa: CASSEQGSVGTGELFF

abundance: NA
j_gene: TRBJ2-1
v_gene: TRBV10-3
CDR3aa: CAISFREASYNEQFF

abundance: few
j_gene: TRBJ2-3
v_gene: TRBV9
CDR3aa: CASSVGQITSTDTQYF

abundance: NA
j_gene: TRBJ2-3
v_gene: TRBV11-2
CDR3aa: CASSLEGSQYF

abundance: NA
j_gene: TRBJ2-5
v_gene: TRBV18
CDR3aa: CASSTRWDSKETQYF

abundance: NA
j_gene: TRBJ1-5
v_gene: TRBV25-1
CDR3aa: CASSDSTESHQPQHF

abundance: NA
j_gene: TRBJ2-7
v_gene: TRBV28
CDR3aa: CAIRGPLYEQYF

abundance: NA
j_gene: TRBJ1-2
v_gene: TRBV5-1
CDR3aa: CASSLAGQPGVAF

abundance: NA
j_gene: TRBJ2-7
v_gene: TRBV7-2
CDR3aa: CASSPDYSREQYF

abundance: NA
j_gene: TRBJ2-7
v_gene: TRBV30
CDR3aa: CACRRYTGSSYEQYF

abundance: NA
j_gene: TRBJ2-1
v_gene: TRBV7-6
CDR3aa: CASSQSNSGRNYNEQFF

abundance: NA
j_gene: TRBJ2-3
v_gene: TRBV28
CDR3aa: CASSFPGLTGTDTQYF

abundance: NA
j_gene: TRBJ2-3
v_gene: TRBV18
CDR3aa: CASSPGAGMDDTQYF

abundance: NA
j_gene: TRBJ1-2
v_gene: TRBV4-1
CDR3aa: CASSQDFPGAGYGYTF

abundance: NA
j_gene: TRBJ2-5
v_gene: TRBV5-1
CDR3aa: CASSDPRGSGETQYF

abundance: NA
j_gene: TRBJ1-1
v_gene: TRBV5-1
CDR3aa: CASSLDAGNTEAFF

abundance: NA
j_gene: TRBJ2-7
v_gene: TRBV28
CDR3aa: CASSQNYEQYF

abundance: NA
j_gene: TRBJ2-2
v_gene: TRBV10-2
CDR3aa: CASSRTYTGELFF

abundance: few
j_gene: TRBJ2-7
v_gene: TRBV20-1
CDR3aa: CSAENRIEQYF

abundance: NA
j_gene: TRBJ2-7
v_gene: TRBV29-1
CDR3aa: CSVRFSLEQYF

abundance: NA
j_gene: TRBJ1-2
v_gene: TRBV5-4
CDR3aa: CASSLLQQSYGYTF